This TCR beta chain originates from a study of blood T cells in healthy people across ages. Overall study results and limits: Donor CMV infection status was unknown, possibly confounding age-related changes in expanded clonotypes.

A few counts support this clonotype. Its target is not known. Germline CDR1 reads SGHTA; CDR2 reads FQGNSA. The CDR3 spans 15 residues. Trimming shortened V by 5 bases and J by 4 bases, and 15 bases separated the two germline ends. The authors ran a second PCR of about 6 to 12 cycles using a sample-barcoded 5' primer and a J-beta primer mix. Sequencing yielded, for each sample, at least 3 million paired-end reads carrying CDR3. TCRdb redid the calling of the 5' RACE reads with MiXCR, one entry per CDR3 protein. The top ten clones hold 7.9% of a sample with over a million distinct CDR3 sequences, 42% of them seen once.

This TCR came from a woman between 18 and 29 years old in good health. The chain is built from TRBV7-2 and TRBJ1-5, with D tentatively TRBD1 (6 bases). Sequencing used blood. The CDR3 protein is CASSKQGSGNQPQHF. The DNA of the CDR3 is TGTGCCAGCAGCAAACAGGGCTCGGGGAATCAGCCCCAGCATTTT.